The clone carrying this T cell receptor (beta chain) was recorded only once. This is likely a read error, given that the CDR3 carries no conserved phenylalanine or tryptophan at its end. There are 17 residues in the CDR3. CDR1 is LGHNA, CDR2 YSLEER, per germline. RNA isolated from unsorted whole blood supplied the blood RNA, with germline DNA also extracted. A primer in the constant region served to generate TCR beta cDNA from about 470 ng of total RNA. What produced the TCR beta libraries was three nested multiplex PCR rounds using slightly modified ARM-PCR. TRBV1-TRBV30 forward primers paired with a C-beta reverse primer drove the first two PCR rounds, about 11 cycles each. Using its own MiXCR run on the multiplex PCR reads, TCRdb lists one record per CDR3 protein. Of fewer than 350,000 distinct CDR3 sequences listed, roughly 60% are singletons. The data derive from a study of tumor-infiltrating lymphocytes in primary liver carcinoma.

The V call is TRBV4-3, the J call TRBJ2-1; 10 positions match TRBD2. This receptor was identified in a man aged 35-49 years with primary liver carcinoma and hepatitis B virus infection. Sequenced sample: peripheral blood. The CDR3 coding sequence is TGCGCCAGCAGTCAAGAGCCCGGGCTAGCGGGAGACAATGAGCAGTTCCTC. Amino acid sequence: CASSQEPGLAGDNEQFL.